The 10 T cell receptor beta chains in this list originate from one sample, sequenced in a study of T-cell reconstitution after alpha-beta-depleted transplantation in children. Preparation of the TCRbeta library was carried out with unique molecular identifiers. One entry per CDR3 protein, called by TCRdb with MiXCR from the PCR reads. The repertoire has 200,000 to 250,000 distinct CDR3 sequences, approximately 8.4% of them found once; the top ten carry roughly a third. Here the sequenced sample was PBMCs, mostly from graft donor cells, taken 360 days after TCRalphabeta/CD19-depleted stem cell transplant. These receptors were taken from a male patient aged 2 to 10 who had a stem cell transplant for acute myeloid leukemia, so the T cells may come from the graft donor.

The V and J genes are TRBV20-1 and TRBJ2-3, with 11 bases aligning to TRBD1. J lost 4 bases, V lost 5 bases, and 14 bases had no gene match. The germline CDR1 and CDR2 sequences are DFQATT and SNEGSKA (reference sequence). The CDR3 covers 17 residues. This CDR3 reads CSAGPPPGQGGADTQYF. The CDR3 coding sequence is TGCAGTGCTGGCCCCCCCCCGGGACAGGGGGGGGCAGATACGCAGTATTTT.

The chain links TRBV11-2 to TRBJ1-6, with unresolved D. Germline V gene sequence: CDR1 SGHAT, CDR2 FQNNGV. This CDR3 contains 14 residues. Trimming pared 3 bases from V and 6 bases from J, leaving 9 bases between. The CDR3 reads CASSLTDVNSPLHF. Written as DNA, the CDR3 is TGTGCCAGCAGCTTGACGGATGTTAATTCACCCCTCCACTTT.

This clonotype appeared a few times. V usage is TRBV5-1 and J usage is TRBJ1-1, with TRBD1 matching 7 bases. The germline CDR1 and CDR2 sequences are SGHRS and YFSETQ. The ends lost 4 bases at V and 1 base at J; junction bases unmatched: 7. The CDR3 is 15 amino acids. The DNA of the CDR3 is TGCGCCAGCAGCACGACAGGGTTGAGGAACACTGAAGCTTTCTTT. It codes for CASSTTGLRNTEAFF. Variable domain in full (rest from reference TRBV5-1 and TRBJ1-1): KAGVTQTPRYLIKTRGQQVTLSCSPISGHRSVSWYQQTPGQGLQFLFEYFSETQRNKGNFPGRFSGRQFSNSRSEMNVSTLELGDSALYLCASSTTGLRNTEAFFGQGTRLTVV.

In this sample, this clonotype turned up a few times. V is TRBV20-1 and J is TRBJ1-2, with TRBD1 matching 11 bases. The CDR3 consists of 16 residues. With V trimmed by 0 bases and J by 5 bases, 8 bases remained unmatched. Germline CDR1 and CDR2: DFQATT and SNEGSKA (reference sequence). The CDR3 DNA sequence: TGCAGTGCTAGAGATGTAGGACAGGGGGCAGGTTATGGCTACACCTTC. Its protein product is CSARDVGQGAGYGYTF.

V gene TRBV20-1 combines with J gene TRBJ1-6; no reliable D call. The CDR3 spans 14 residues. The germline V gene has CDR1 DFQATT and CDR2 SNEGSKA (reference sequence). Between the trimmed V and J ends, which lost 1 base and 7 bases, there was a span of 11 bases. The CDR3 DNA reads as TGCAGTGCTAGAGGTCGGGGTCGGAATTCACCCCTCCACTTT. This codes for CSARGRGRNSPLHF.

This clonotype was found many times. The rearrangement uses TRBV20-1 and TRBJ2-3, with D perhaps matching TRBD2 (6 bases). V was pared by 5 bases and J by 0 bases, with 6 bases between. The CDR3 totals 12 residues. The germline V gene encodes CDR1 DFQATT and CDR2 SNEGSKA (reference sequence). In nucleotides, the CDR3 is TGCAGTGCTGGGACTAGCACAGATACGCAGTATTTT. This translates into CSAGTSTDTQYF.

A note on this clonotype: One end of the junction is discordant with germline, which a read error may explain. The rearrangement uses TRBV6-1 and TRBJ2-3; TRBD1 is a possible D gene (5 bases). Germline-derived CDR1 and CDR2 are MNHNS and SASEGT. The CDR3 spans 15 residues. CDR3 loop: CASSLRALLTDAQYF. The CDR3 DNA sequence: TGTGCCAGCAGCCTCCGGGCGCTGCTGACAGATGCGCAGTATTTT.

This clonotype was observed at least ten times. The gene calls are TRBV11-2 and TRBJ2-1; 10 nucleotides line up with TRBD2. The CDR3 runs to 16 residues. V lost 2 bases to trimming and J lost 2 bases; unmatched junction nucleotides: 3. Germline CDR1 reads SGHAT; CDR2 reads FQNNGV. The CDR3 nucleotides are TGTGCCAGCAGCTTAAAGGGACTAGCGACCTACAATGAGCAGTTCTTC. Translating gives CASSLKGLATYNEQFF.

This clonotype was counted at least ten times. CDR3 in DNA: TGTGCCAGCAGTTACTCTCTTACTCTCACCTACGAGCAGTACTTC. Protein product: CASSYSLTLTYEQYF. The chain links TRBV6-5 to TRBJ2-7; D is ambiguous. V was cut by 0 bases and J by 2 bases, with 11 bases left in between. This CDR3 comprises 15 residues. The germline V gene encodes CDR1 MNHEY and CDR2 SVGAGI.

In this sample, this clonotype turned up a few times. The chain couples TRBV5-1 to TRBJ2-5; D is unresolved. Germline CDR1 and CDR2: SGHRS and YFSETQ. This CDR3 is built from 13 residues. V was cut by 0 bases and J by 0 bases, with 3 bases left in between. The chain's CDR3 is CASSLENQETQYF. The CDR3 DNA reads as TGCGCCAGCAGCTTGGAAAACCAAGAGACCCAGTACTTC.